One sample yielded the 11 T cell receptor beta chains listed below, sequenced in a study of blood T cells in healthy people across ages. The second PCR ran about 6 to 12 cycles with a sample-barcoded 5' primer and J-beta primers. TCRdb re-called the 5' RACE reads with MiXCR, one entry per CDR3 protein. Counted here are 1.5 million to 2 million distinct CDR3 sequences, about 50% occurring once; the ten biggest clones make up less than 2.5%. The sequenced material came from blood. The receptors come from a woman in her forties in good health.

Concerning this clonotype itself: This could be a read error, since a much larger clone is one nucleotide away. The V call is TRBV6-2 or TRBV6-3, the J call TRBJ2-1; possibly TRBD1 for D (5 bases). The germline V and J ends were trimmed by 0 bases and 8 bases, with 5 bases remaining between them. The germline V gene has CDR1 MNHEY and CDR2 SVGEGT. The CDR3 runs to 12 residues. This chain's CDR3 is CASSYSGHEQFF. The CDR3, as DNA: TGTGCCAGCAGTTACTCGGGGCATGAGCAGTTCTTC.

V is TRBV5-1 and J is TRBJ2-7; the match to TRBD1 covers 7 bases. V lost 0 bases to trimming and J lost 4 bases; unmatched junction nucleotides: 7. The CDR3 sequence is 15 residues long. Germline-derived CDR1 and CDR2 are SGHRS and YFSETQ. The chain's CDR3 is CASSLGTGLYYEQYF. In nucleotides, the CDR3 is TGCGCCAGCAGCTTGGGGACAGGTTTGTATTACGAGCAGTACTTC.

The CDR3 nucleotides read TGTGCCAGCAGCCCCCTTCTAGCGGGGGGTCGACAAGAGACCCAGTACTTC. Translating gives CASSPLLAGGRQETQYF. V usage is TRBV4-2 and J usage is TRBJ2-5, with 11 bases lining up with TRBD2. The V segment lost 4 bases and the J segment 2 bases; nucleotides outside the gene matches: 9. The CDR3 runs 17 residues. Germline-derived CDR1 and CDR2 are LGHNA and YNFKEQ.

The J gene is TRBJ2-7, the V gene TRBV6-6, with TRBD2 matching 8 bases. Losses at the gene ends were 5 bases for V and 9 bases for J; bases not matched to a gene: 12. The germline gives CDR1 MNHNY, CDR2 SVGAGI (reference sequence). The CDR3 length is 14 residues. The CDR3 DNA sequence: TGTGCCAGCAGTCCCTCGGGACTAGAATTCGGGCAGTACTTC. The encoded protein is CASSPSGLEFGQYF.

CDR3 sequence (DNA): TGCAGCTATCCCGCCCGGAATAGCGGAAACACAGATACGCAGTATTTT. As protein: CSYPARNSGNTDTQYF. The chain combines TRBV20-1 with TRBJ2-3; a possible D gene is TRBD2 (6 bases). CDR3 length equals 16 residues. CDR1 is DFQATT, CDR2 SNEGSKA, per germline (reference sequence).

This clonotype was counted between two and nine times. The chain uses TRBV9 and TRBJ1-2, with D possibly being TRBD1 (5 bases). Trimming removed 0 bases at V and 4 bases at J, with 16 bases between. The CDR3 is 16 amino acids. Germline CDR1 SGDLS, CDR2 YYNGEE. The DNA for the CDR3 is TGTGCCAGCAGCGTAGAGATTGGGGGGGGACTCTATGGCTACACCTTC. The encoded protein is CASSVEIGGGLYGYTF. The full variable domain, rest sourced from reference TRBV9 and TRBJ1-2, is DSGVTQTPKHLITATGQRVTLRCSPRSGDLSVYWYQQSLDQGLQFLIQYYNGEERAKGNILERFSAQQFPDLHSELNLSSLELGDSALYFCASSVEIGGGLYGYTFGSGTRLTVV.

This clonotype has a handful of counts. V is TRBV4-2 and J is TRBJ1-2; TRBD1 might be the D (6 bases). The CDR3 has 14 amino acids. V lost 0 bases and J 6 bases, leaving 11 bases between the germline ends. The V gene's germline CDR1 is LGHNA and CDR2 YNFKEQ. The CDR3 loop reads CASSQDRTGHGYTF. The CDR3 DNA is TGTGCCAGCAGCCAAGATCGAACAGGGCATGGCTACACCTTC.

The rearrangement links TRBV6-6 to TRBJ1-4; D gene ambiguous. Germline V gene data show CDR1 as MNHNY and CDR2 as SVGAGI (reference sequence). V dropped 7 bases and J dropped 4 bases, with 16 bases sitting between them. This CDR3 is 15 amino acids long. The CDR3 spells CASTSLGALNEKLFF. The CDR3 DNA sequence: TGTGCCAGCACCTCTTTGGGAGCACTTAATGAAAAACTGTTTTTT.

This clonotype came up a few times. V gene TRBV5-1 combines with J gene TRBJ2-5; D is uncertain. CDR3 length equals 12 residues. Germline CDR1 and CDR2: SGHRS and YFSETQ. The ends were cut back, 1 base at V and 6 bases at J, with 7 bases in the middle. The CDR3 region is CASSLSPQTQYF. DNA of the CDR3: TGCGCCAGCAGCTTGAGTCCCCAGACCCAGTACTTC.

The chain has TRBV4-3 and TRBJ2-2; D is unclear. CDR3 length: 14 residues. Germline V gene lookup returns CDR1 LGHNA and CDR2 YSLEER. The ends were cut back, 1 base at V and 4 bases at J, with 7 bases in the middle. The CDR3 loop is CASSQGASTGELFF. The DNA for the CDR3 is TGCGCCAGCAGCCAAGGCGCAAGCACCGGGGAGCTGTTTTTT.

The CDR3 here is CASGDHRTGMDTQYF. The CDR3 DNA reads TGTGCCAGCGGAGACCATAGAACAGGGATGGATACGCAGTATTTT. This rearrangement joins TRBV28 to TRBJ2-3, with TRBD1 as a possible D gene (6 bases). The germline V and J ends were trimmed by 8 bases and 6 bases, with 21 bases remaining between them. CDR1 is MDHEN, CDR2 SYDVKM, per germline. The CDR3 sequence is 15 residues long.